What follows are 27 T cell receptor beta chains derived from one specimen sequenced in a study of beta chain features in type 1 diabetes. The investigators reverse transcribed all of the isolated RNA, so they sequenced expressed TCRB transcripts. TCRdb keeps only in-frame clones here, not all; method: immunoSEQ multiplex PCR. The sample shows over 350,000 clones, less than 15% of them seen only once. The sequenced sample was naive CD4+ T cells from blood. The receptors shown here come from a woman between 18 and 29 years old in good health.

This clone was seen a few times. CDR3 loop: CAWTRTSGAGEQYF. In DNA form, the CDR3 reads TGTGCCTGGACTCGGACTAGCGGGGCTGGAGAGCAGTACTTC. The genes are TRBV30 and TRBJ2-7; TRBD2 aligns across 12 bases. This CDR3 is built from 14 residues. Germline V gives CDR1 GTSNPN, CDR2 SVGIG (reference sequence). With 4 bases clipped from V and 7 bases from J, the junction kept 8 bases outside the gene matches.

The chain carries TRBV5-1 and TRBJ2-7; D is perhaps TRBD1 (5 bases). This CDR3 comprises 12 residues. With 7 bases removed from V and 3 bases from J, the gap between germline ends came to 11 bases. The V gene's germline CDR1 is SGHRS and CDR2 YFSETQ. This chain's CDR3 is CASGTGNYEQYF. The DNA of the CDR3 is TGCGCCAGCGGTACAGGAAACTACGAGCAGTACTTC.

This clone turned up a few times. This chain connects TRBV7-9 to TRBJ2-1, with 7 bases identical to TRBD2. Looked up from germline, CDR1 is SEHNR and CDR2 is FQNEAQ (reference sequence). The CDR3 sequence is 17 residues long. The V gene end was trimmed by 5 bases and the J gene end by 4 bases; junction bases not matched to a gene: 14. CDR3 bases: TGTGCCAGCAGCCCCCCAGCGATCGCGGGAGTGTACAATGAGCAGTTCTTC. The encoded protein is CASSPPAIAGVYNEQFF.

CDR3 region: CASSLRTGLGETQYF. Here the CDR3 DNA reads TGTGCCAGCAGCCTTCGGACAGGGCTTGGAGAGACCCAGTACTTC. The J gene is TRBJ2-5, the V gene TRBV7-2; 8 nucleotides align to TRBD1. CDR3 length: 15 residues. J gave up 4 bases and V 5 bases, and 9 bases lay outside the gene matches. Germline CDR1 and CDR2: SGHTA and FQGNSA.

The chain joins TRBV30 to TRBJ2-3, with D possibly TRBD2 on 6 matching bases. V was shortened by 3 bases and J by 1 base, with 8 bases between the two germline ends. Looked up from germline, CDR1 is GTSNPN and CDR2 is SVGIG (reference sequence). CDR3 length equals 13 residues. The CDR3: CAWRPSGTDTQYF. CDR3 in DNA: TGTGCCTGGAGACCTAGCGGCACAGATACGCAGTATTTT.

A few counts support this clone. The V gene is TRBV28, the J gene TRBJ1-2; D is unclear. The CDR3 contains 12 residues. V was trimmed by 3 bases and J by 5 bases, leaving 7 bases between them. Germline V CDR1 and CDR2: MDHEN, SYDVKM. Written as DNA, the CDR3 is TGTGCCAGCAGTTTCCTACAGTATGGCTACACCTTC. This translates into CASSFLQYGYTF.

The gene calls are TRBV7-2 and TRBJ2-1; 8 bases align to TRBD2. V shed 6 bases, J shed 5 bases, and the junction held 6 bases outside the gene matches. In germline, CDR1 is SGHTA, CDR2 FQGNSA. CDR3 size: 14 residues. The CDR3 DNA follows: TGTGCCAGCAGACCTTCGGGACTAGACAATGAGCAGTTCTTC. Protein: CASRPSGLDNEQFF.

The chain employs TRBV29-1 and TRBJ1-4; no clear D gene. The CDR3 contains 13 residues. With 3 bases removed from V and 3 bases from J, the gap between germline ends came to 8 bases. CDR1 is SQVTM and CDR2 is ANQGSEA in the germline V gene. The CDR3 loop is CSVERSPNEKLFF. CDR3 nucleotides: TGCAGCGTTGAGAGGTCTCCTAATGAAAAACTGTTTTTT.

In this sample, this clone turned up a few times. This chain uses TRBV4-1 with TRBJ2-7; TRBD2 matches at 11 bases. Germline V lookup: CDR1 MGHRA, CDR2 YSYEKL. V trimming: 6 bases; J trimming: 4 bases; junction bases outside the gene matches: 8. The CDR3 sequence is 15 residues long. The CDR3 nucleotides are TGCGCCAGCAGTCCAGCCGGGACTAGCGGATACGAGCAGTACTTC. As protein: CASSPAGTSGYEQYF.

This clone was recorded a few times. This sequence joins TRBV28 and TRBJ2-7; 12 bases agree with TRBD1. The CDR3 sequence is 16 residues long. With 6 bases clipped from V and 2 bases from J, the junction kept 8 bases outside the gene matches. Germline V gene sequence: CDR1 MDHEN, CDR2 SYDVKM. The CDR3: CASRSYRDRGPYEQYF. The CDR3 nucleotides read TGTGCCAGCAGATCGTACCGGGACAGGGGGCCCTACGAGCAGTACTTC.

The J gene is TRBJ2-3, the V gene TRBV5-1; the match to TRBD1 covers 9 bases. The CDR3 extends over 12 amino acids. V was pared by 6 bases and J by 6 bases, with 2 bases of the junction left unmatched. Per the germline V gene, CDR1 is SGHRS and CDR2 is YFSETQ. The DNA of the CDR3 is TGCGCCAGCATCGGACAGGGGGATACGCAGTATTTT. It specifies CASIGQGDTQYF.

This clone has a handful of counts. The chain links TRBV28 to TRBJ1-2, with TRBD1 matching over 11 bases. Germline values: CDR1 MDHEN, CDR2 SYDVKM. The CDR3 spans 15 residues. The trim removed 10 bases at V and 3 bases at J, leaving 10 bases unmatched. Here the CDR3 reads CATLKRTGGDYGYTF. The DNA for the CDR3 is TGTGCCACCTTAAAACGGACAGGGGGCGACTATGGCTACACCTTC.

This clone has just a few counts. This chain links TRBV7-9 with TRBJ2-3, with TRBD2 matching 7 bases. CDR1 is SEHNR, CDR2 FQNEAQ, per germline (reference sequence). V gave up 5 bases and J gave up 1 base; unmatched junction bases: 3. The CDR3 runs to 14 residues. This CDR3 reads CASSITSGTDTQYF. The CDR3, as DNA: TGTGCCAGCAGCATAACTAGCGGCACAGATACGCAGTATTTT.

This clone has just a few counts. The V call is TRBV6-5, the J call TRBJ2-2, with a tentative D call TRBD2 (5 bases). The CDR3 totals 14 residues. From germline, CDR1 is MNHEY and CDR2 SVGAGI. Trimming took off 7 bases at V and 5 bases at J, with 14 bases between the two ends. CDR3 loop: CASTLSGGTGELFF. The CDR3 DNA follows: TGTGCCAGCACCCTCAGCGGCGGGACCGGGGAGCTGTTTTTT.

This clone showed up just a few times. V usage is TRBV29-1 and J usage is TRBJ2-5; TRBD2 matches 7 bases. V lost 0 bases to trimming and J lost 3 bases; unmatched junction nucleotides: 13. The CDR3 is 17 residues long. CDR1 is SQVTM, CDR2 ANQGSEA, per germline. Here the CDR3 DNA reads TGCAGCGTTGAAGATCGTAGAGGGAGGGGTGTGGAAGAGACCCAGTACTTC. As protein: CSVEDRRGRGVEETQYF. The full variable domain, in which reference TRBV29-1 and TRBJ2-5 provide the parts outside the CDR3, is SAVISQKPSRDICQRGTSLTIQCQVDSQVTMMFWYRQQPGQSLTLIATANQGSEATYESGFVIDKFPISRPNLTFSTLTVSNMSPEDSSIYLCSVEDRRGRGVEETQYFGPGTRLLVL.

This clone was seen only a few times. The chain uses TRBV4-2 and TRBJ2-3; 10 nucleotides match TRBD2. This CDR3 region has 16 residues. Trimming removed 4 bases from V and 1 base from J; junction bases left unmatched: 5. Germline V gene lookup returns CDR1 LGHNA and CDR2 YNFKEQ. The CDR3, as DNA: TGTGCCAGCAGCCGCCAAACTAGCGGGGGCACAGATACGCAGTATTTT. Encoded protein: CASSRQTSGGTDTQYF.

The CDR3 loop is CATRGGGTYQPQHF. Here the CDR3 DNA reads TGTGCCACCAGGGGAGGGGGGACCTATCAGCCCCAGCATTTT. The chain has TRBV6-6 and TRBJ1-5, with D possibly TRBD1 on 6 matching bases. V was pared by 10 bases and J by 5 bases, with 18 bases between. Germline assignment: CDR1 MNHNY and CDR2 SVGAGI (reference sequence). CDR3 size: 14 residues.

In its sample, this clone was seen a few times. V is TRBV6-6 and J is TRBJ2-7; 14 bases are a match to TRBD2. Looked up from germline, CDR1 is MNHNY and CDR2 is SVGAGI (reference sequence). After removal of 6 bases from V and 3 bases from J, the junction contained 4 bases not matched to a gene. This CDR3 is 15 amino acids long. CDR3 in DNA: TGTGCCAGCAGCAGACTAGCGGGAGGGCACTACGAGCAGTACTTC. Its translation is CASSRLAGGHYEQYF.

The chain couples TRBV5-1 to TRBJ2-5, with 8 bases lining up with TRBD2. CDR3 size: 15 residues. CDR1 and CDR2 (germline): SGHRS, YFSETQ. J gave up 5 bases and V 4 bases, and 10 bases lay outside the gene matches. CDR3 coding DNA: TGCGCCAGCAGCGAACAAGCGGGAGTCGGGGAGACCCAGTACTTC. As protein: CASSEQAGVGETQYF. The full variable domain, completed using reference TRBV5-1 and TRBJ2-5, is KAGVTQTPRYLIKTRGQQVTLSCSPISGHRSVSWYQQTPGQGLQFLFEYFSETQRNKGNFPGRFSGRQFSNSRSEMNVSTLELGDSALYLCASSEQAGVGETQYFGPGTRLLVL.

This chain uses TRBV18 with TRBJ2-1; the D gene is possibly TRBD2 (6 bases). Trimming removed 3 bases from V and 4 bases from J, with 16 bases in between. The CDR3 runs to 16 residues. The V gene's germline CDR1 is KGHSH and CDR2 LQKENI. This CDR3 reads CASSPFGGTSYNEQFF. The CDR3 coding sequence is TGTGCCAGCTCACCTTTCGGAGGGACTTCTTACAATGAGCAGTTCTTC.

This clone has just one count. The chain links TRBV19 to TRBJ2-1; D gene unclear. V lost 1 base to trimming and J lost 4 bases, with 8 bases between them. The CDR3 length is 14 residues. In germline, CDR1 is LNHDA, CDR2 SQIVND (reference sequence). The CDR3 coding sequence is TGTGCCAGTAGTATAGGAGGCACTTACAATGAGCAGTTCTTC. Translation: CASSIGGTYNEQFF.

V gene TRBV9 combines with J gene TRBJ2-5; the D is unclear. The germline CDR1 and CDR2 sequences are SGDLS and YYNGEE. The CDR3 runs 12 residues. V gave up 0 bases and J gave up 5 bases, with 5 bases separating them. In DNA form, the CDR3 reads TGTGCCAGCAGCGTAGGGCTGGAGACCCAGTACTTC. This encodes CASSVGLETQYF.

The rearrangement uses TRBV5-1 and TRBJ2-4; 7 nucleotides match TRBD1. With V trimmed by 1 base and J by 7 bases, 14 bases remained unmatched. In germline, CDR1 is SGHRS, CDR2 YFSETQ. The CDR3 consists of 17 residues. The CDR3 sequence is CASSLIFAPGGRNIQYF. The CDR3 nucleotides read TGCGCCAGCAGCTTGATCTTCGCGCCAGGGGGAAGGAACATTCAGTACTTC. Filled out from reference TRBV5-1 and TRBJ2-4, the complete variable domain reads KAGVTQTPRYLIKTRGQQVTLSCSPISGHRSVSWYQQTPGQGLQFLFEYFSETQRNKGNFPGRFSGRQFSNSRSEMNVSTLELGDSALYLCASSLIFAPGGRNIQYFGAGTRLSVL.

This clone has more than one count but fewer than ten. The rearrangement joins TRBV7-2 to TRBJ2-7, with 7 bases matching TRBD2. The ends lost 5 bases at V and 1 base at J; junction bases unmatched: 11. Germline V lookup: CDR1 SGHTA, CDR2 FQGNSA. CDR3 length equals 16 residues. The CDR3 DNA is TGTGCCAGCAGCGCCCGGTTTGCGGGAGTATCCTACGAGCAGTACTTC. Its protein is CASSARFAGVSYEQYF.

In its sample, this clone was seen a few times. This chain joins TRBV30 and TRBJ2-7; D possibly corresponds to TRBD2 (5 bases). V was pared by 0 bases and J by 6 bases, with 21 bases between. The germline V gene encodes CDR1 GTSNPN and CDR2 SVGIG (reference sequence). The CDR3 covers 16 residues. This CDR3 is CAWSVLGSPERGEQYF. In nucleotides, the CDR3 is TGTGCCTGGAGTGTACTTGGGAGCCCCGAGCGAGGCGAGCAGTACTTC.

V is TRBV18 and J is TRBJ2-3; 16 bases are a match to TRBD2. Germline V gene lookup returns CDR1 KGHSH and CDR2 LQKENI. V was clipped by 0 bases and J by 5 bases; unmatched bases: 5. This CDR3 comprises 18 residues. CDR3 in amino acids: CASSPPGTSGRAKDTQYF. For the CDR3, the DNA is TGTGCCAGCTCACCACCTGGGACTAGCGGGAGGGCCAAAGATACGCAGTATTTT.

This clone was counted only a few times. V is TRBV7-9 and J is TRBJ2-3, with TRBD2 matching 13 bases. With 4 bases clipped from V and 5 bases from J, the junction kept 9 bases outside the gene matches. CDR3 length equals 17 residues. From germline, CDR1 is SEHNR and CDR2 FQNEAQ (reference sequence). CDR3: CASSSLGTSGKEDTQYF. The CDR3 nucleotides read TGTGCCAGCAGCTCCTTGGGGACTAGCGGGAAAGAAGATACGCAGTATTTT. Complete variable domain (other parts from reference TRBV7-9 and TRBJ2-3): DTGVSQNPRHKITKRGQNVTFRCDPISEHNRLYWYRQTLGQGPEFLTYFQNEAQLEKSRLLSDRFSAERPKGSFSTLEIQRTEQGDSAMYLCASSSLGTSGKEDTQYFGPGTRLTVL.